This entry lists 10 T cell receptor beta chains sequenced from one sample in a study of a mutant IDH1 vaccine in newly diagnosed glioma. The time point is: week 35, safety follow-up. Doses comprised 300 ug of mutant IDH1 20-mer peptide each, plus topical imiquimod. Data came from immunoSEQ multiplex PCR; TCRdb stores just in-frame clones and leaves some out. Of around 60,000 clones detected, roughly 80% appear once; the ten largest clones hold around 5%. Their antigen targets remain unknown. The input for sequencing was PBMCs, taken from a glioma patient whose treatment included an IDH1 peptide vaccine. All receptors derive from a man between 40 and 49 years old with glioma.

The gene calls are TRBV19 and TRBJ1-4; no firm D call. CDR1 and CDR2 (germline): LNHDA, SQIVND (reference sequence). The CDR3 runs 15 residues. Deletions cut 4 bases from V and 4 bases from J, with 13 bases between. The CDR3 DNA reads TGTGCCAGTAGTACCTCCGGGGTTGGTAATGAAAAACTGTTTTTT. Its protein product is CASSTSGVGNEKLFF.

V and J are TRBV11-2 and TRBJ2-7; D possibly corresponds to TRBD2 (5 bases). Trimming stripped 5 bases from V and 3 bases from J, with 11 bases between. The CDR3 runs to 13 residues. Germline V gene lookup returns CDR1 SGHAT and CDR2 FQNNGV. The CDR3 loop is CASSRLGSYEQYF. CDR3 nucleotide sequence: TGTGCCAGCAGCCGACTGGGGAGCTACGAGCAGTACTTC.

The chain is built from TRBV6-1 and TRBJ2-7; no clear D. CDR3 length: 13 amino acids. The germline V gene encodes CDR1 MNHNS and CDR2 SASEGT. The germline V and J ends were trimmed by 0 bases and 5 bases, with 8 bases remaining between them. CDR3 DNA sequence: TGTGCCAGCAGTGAAGCCCAAGGGAACGAGCAGTACTTC. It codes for CASSEAQGNEQYF.

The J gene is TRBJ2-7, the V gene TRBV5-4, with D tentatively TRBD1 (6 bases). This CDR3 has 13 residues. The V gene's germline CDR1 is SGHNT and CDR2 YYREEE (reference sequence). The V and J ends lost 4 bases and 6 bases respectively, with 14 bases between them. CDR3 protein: CASSPADSSEQYF. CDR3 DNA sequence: TGTGCCAGCAGCCCGGCGGACAGTTCCGAGCAGTACTTC.

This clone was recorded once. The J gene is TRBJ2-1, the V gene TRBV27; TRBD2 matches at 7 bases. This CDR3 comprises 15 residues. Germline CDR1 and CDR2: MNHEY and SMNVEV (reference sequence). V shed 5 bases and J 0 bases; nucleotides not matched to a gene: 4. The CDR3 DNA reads TGTGCCAGCAGTCCACTAGCGAGCTCCTACAATGAGCAGTTCTTC. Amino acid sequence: CASSPLASSYNEQFF.

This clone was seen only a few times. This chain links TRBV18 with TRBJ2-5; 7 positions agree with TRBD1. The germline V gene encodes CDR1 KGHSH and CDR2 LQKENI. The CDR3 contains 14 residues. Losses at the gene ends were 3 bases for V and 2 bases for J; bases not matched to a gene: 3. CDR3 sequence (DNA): TGTGCCAGCTCACCCTCGGGACAGCAAGAGACCCAGTACTTC. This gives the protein CASSPSGQQETQYF.

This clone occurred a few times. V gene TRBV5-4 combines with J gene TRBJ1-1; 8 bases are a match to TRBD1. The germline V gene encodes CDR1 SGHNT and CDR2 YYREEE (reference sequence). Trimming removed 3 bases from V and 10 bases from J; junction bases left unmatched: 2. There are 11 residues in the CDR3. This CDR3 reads CASSSQGAAFF. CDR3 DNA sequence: TGTGCCAGCAGCTCGCAGGGGGCAGCTTTCTTT.

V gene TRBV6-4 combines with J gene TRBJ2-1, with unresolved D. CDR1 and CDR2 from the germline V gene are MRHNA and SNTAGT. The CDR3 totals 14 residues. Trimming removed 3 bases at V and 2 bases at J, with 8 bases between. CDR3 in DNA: TGTGCCAGCAGTGAGAGCTGGCCCTACAATGAGCAGTTCTTC. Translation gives CASSESWPYNEQFF.

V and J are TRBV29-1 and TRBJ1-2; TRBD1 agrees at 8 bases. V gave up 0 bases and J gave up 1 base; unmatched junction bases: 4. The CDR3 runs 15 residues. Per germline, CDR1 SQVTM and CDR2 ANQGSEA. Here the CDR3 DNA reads TGCAGCGTTGAAGATGAAGGACAGGGTAACTATGGCTACACCTTC. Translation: CSVEDEGQGNYGYTF.

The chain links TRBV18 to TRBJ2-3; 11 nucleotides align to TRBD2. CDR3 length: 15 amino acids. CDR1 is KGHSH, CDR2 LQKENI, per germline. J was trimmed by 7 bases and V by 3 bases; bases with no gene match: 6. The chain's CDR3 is CASSPDRLAGNTQYF. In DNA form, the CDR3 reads TGTGCCAGCTCACCCGACAGACTAGCGGGAAATACGCAGTATTTT. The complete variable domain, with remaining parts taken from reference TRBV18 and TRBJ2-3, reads NAGVMQNPRHLVRRRGQEARLRCSPMKGHSHVYWYRQLPEEGLKFMVYLQKENIIDESGMPKERFSAEFPKEGPSILRIQQVVRGDSAAYFCASSPDRLAGNTQYFGPGTRLTVL.